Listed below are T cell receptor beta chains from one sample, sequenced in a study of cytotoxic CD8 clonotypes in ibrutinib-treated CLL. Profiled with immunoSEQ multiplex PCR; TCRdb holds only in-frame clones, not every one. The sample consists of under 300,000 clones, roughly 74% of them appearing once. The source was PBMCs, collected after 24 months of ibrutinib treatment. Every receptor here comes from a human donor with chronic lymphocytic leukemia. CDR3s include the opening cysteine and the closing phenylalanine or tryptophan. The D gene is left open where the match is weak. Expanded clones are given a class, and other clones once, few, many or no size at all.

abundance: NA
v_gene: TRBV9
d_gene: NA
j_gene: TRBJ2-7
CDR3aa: CASSVLPQSYEQYF
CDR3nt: TGTGCCAGCAGCGTCCTCCCGCAGTCCTACGAGCAGTACTTC

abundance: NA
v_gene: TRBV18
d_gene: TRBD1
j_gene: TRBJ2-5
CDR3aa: CASSLTGGIRKDQETQYF
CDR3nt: TGTGCCAGCTCACTTACAGGGGGAATACGAAAAGACCAAGAGACCCAGTACTTC

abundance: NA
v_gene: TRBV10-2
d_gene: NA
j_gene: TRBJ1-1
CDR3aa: CASSNMNTEAFF
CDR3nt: TGCGCCAGCAGTAACATGAACACTGAAGCTTTCTTT

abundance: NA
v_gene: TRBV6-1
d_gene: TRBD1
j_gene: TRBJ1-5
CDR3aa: CASSVGDSYQPQHF
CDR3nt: TGTGCCAGCAGTGTAGGGGACAGCTATCAGCCCCAGCATTTT

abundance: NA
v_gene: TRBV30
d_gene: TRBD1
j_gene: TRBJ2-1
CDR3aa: CAWSPQGYEQFF
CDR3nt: TGTGCCTGGAGCCCACAGGGGTATGAGCAGTTCTTC

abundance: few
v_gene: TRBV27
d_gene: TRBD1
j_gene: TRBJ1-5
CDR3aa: CASTTRQGPNQPQHF
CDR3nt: TGTGCCAGCACAACCCGACAGGGGCCCAATCAGCCCCAGCATTTT

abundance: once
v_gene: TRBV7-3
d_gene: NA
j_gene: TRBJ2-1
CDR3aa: CASSSPGDGNEQFF
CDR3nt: TGTGCCAGCAGCTCCCCGGGGGATGGCAATGAGCAGTTCTTC

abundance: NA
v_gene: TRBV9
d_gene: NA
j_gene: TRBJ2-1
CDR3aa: CASSVGSNNEQFF
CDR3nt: TGTGCCAGCAGCGTAGGGTCTAACAATGAGCAGTTCTTC

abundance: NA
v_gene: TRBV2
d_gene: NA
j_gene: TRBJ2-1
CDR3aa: CASSEGEFYNEQFF
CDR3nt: TGTGCCAGCAGTGAGGGGGAATTTTACAATGAGCAGTTCTTC

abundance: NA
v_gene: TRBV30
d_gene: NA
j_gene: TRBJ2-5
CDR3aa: CAWSVGSPTQETQYF
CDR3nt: TGTGCCTGGAGTGTTGGTAGTCCTACCCAAGAGACCCAGTACTTC

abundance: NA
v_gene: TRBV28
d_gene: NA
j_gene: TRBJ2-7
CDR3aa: CASSLGDYEQYF
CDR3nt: TGTGCCAGCAGTTTAGGGGACTACGAGCAGTACTTC

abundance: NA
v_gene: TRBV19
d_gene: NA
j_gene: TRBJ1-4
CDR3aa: CASSIVSGEKLFF
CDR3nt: TGTGCCAGTAGTATAGTCTCCGGTGAAAAACTGTTTTTT

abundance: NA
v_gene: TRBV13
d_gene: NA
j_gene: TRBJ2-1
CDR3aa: CASSLSPAVAGREQFF
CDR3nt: TGTGCCAGCAGCTTAAGCCCAGCGGTTGCTGGTCGGGAGCAGTTCTTC

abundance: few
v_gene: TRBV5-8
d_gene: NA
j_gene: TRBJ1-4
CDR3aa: CASSPGMGGPTGEKLFF
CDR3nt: TGTGCCAGCAGCCCCGGGATGGGAGGTCCAACTGGTGAAAAACTGTTTTTT

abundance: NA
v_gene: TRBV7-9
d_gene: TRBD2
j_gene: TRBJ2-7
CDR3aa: CASSLGSSGSFAYEQYF
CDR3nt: TGTGCCAGCAGCTTAGGGTCTAGCGGGAGTTTTGCCTACGAGCAGTACTTC

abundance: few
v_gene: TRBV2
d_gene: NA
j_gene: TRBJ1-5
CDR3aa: CASSGGRQPQHF
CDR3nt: TGTGCCAGCAGCGGGGGAAGGCAGCCCCAGCATTTT

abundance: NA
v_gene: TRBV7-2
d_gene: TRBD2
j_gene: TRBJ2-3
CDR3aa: CASSSPRPDSGPSTDTQYF
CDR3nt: TGTGCCAGCAGCTCTCCACGCCCTGATAGCGGGCCTAGCACAGATACGCAGTATTTT

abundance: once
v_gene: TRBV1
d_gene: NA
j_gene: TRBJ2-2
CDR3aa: CTSSLPAGLADFTGELFF
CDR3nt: TGCACCAGCAGCCTCCCAGCGGGACTAGCGGACTTCACCGGGGAGCTGTTTTTT

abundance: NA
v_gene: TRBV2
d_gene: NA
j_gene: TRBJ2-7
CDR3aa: CASGPFEQYF
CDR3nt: TGTGCCAGCGGACCATTTGAGCAGTACTTC

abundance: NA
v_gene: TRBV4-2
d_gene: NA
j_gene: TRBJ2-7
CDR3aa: CASSQLTGLSYEQYF
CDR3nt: TGTGCCAGCAGCCAATTGACTGGGCTCTCCTACGAGCAGTACTTC

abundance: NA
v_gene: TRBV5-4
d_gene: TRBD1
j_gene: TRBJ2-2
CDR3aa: CASSLSPDRSGGELFF
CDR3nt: TGTGCCAGCAGCTTGAGCCCGGACAGGTCAGGCGGGGAGCTGTTTTTT

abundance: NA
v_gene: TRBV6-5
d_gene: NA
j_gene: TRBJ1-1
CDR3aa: CASSQLGVGGTEAFF
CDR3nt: TGTGCCAGCAGTCAACTAGGTGTCGGGGGCACTGAAGCTTTCTTT

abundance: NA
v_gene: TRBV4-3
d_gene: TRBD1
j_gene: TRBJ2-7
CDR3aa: CASSQDTGGFSYEQYF
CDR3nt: TGCGCCAGCAGCCAAGATACAGGGGGATTCTCCTACGAGCAGTACTTC

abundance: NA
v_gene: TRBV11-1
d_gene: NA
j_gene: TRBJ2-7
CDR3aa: CASSGWGGPSYEQYF
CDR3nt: TGTGCCAGCAGCGGCTGGGGGGGCCCTTCCTACGAGCAGTACTTC

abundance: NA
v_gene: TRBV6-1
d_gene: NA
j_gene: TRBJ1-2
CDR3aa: CASSEYTDYGYTF
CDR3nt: TGTGCCAGCAGTGAGTATACCGACTATGGCTACACCTTC

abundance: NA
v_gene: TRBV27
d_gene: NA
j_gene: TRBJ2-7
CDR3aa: CASSLTRESYEQYF
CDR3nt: TGTGCCAGCAGTTTGACCAGGGAGTCCTACGAGCAGTACTTC

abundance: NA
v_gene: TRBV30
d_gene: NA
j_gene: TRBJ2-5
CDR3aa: CAWSLAGETQYF
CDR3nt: TGTGCCTGGAGCCTTGCGGGAGAGACCCAGTACTTC

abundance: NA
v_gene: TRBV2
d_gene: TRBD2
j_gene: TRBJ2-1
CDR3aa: CASPGLAISNEQFF
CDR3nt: TGTGCCAGTCCGGGACTAGCGATATCCAATGAGCAGTTCTTC

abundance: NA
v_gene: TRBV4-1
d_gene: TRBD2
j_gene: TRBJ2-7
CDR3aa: CASSQESGRASSYEQYF
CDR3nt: TGCGCCAGCAGCCAAGAGAGCGGGAGGGCCTCCTCCTACGAGCAGTACTTC

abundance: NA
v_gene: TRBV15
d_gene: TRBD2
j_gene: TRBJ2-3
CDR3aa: CATSNRTSGTDTQYF
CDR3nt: TGTGCCACCAGCAATCGGACTAGCGGCACAGATACGCAGTATTTT

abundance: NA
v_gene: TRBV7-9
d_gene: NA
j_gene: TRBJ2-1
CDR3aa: CASSLIRGQEYNEQFF
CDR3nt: TGTGCCAGCAGCTTAATCCGGGGGCAGGAGTACAATGAGCAGTTCTTC

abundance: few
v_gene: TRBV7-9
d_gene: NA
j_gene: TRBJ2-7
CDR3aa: CASSSKTILGGGNF
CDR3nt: TGTGCCAGCAGCTCGAAAACAATCTTAGGAGGGGGGAACTTC

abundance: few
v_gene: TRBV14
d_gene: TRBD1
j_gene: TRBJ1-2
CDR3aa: CASSQREGAPSRDGYTF
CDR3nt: TGTGCCAGCAGCCAAAGGGAGGGGGCGCCATCCCGGGATGGCTACACCTTC

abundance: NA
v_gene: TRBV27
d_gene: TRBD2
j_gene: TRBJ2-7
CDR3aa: CASSKLAGGPYEQYF
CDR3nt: TGTGCCAGCAGTAAACTAGCGGGAGGACCCTACGAGCAGTACTTC

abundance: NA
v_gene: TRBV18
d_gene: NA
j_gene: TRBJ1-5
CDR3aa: CASSPSGAGPQPQHF
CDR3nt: TGTGCCAGCTCACCCTCAGGCGCAGGGCCCCAGCCCCAGCATTTT

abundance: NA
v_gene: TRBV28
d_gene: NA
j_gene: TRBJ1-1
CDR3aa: CASSSGTWNTEAFF
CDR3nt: TGTGCCAGCAGTTCCGGGACGTGGAACACTGAAGCTTTCTTT

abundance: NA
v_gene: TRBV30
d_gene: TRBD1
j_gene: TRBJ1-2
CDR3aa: CAWSSPGQGIRSGYTF
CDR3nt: TGTGCCTGGAGCAGCCCGGGACAGGGAATACGGTCTGGCTACACCTTC

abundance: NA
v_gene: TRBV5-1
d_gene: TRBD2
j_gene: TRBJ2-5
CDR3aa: CASSSTSGRASETQYF
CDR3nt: TGCGCCAGCAGCTCCACTAGCGGGAGGGCCTCGGAGACCCAGTACTTC

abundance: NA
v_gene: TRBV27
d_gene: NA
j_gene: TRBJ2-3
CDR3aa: CASSLAYPTDTQYF
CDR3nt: TGTGCCAGCAGTTTAGCGTACCCTACAGATACGCAGTATTTT

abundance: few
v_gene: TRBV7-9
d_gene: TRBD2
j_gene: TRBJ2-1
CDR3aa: CASDSGNNNEQFF
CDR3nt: TGTGCCAGCGATAGCGGGAATAACAATGAGCAGTTCTTC

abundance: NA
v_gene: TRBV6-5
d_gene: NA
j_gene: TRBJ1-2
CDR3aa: CATLTPVNYGYTF
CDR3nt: TGTGCCACTCTCACCCCAGTCAACTATGGCTACACCTTC

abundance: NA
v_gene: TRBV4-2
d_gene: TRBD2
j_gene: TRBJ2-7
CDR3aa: CASSQSAGWVGLAGGEQYF
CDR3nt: TGTGCCAGCAGCCAGTCTGCAGGGTGGGTCGGACTAGCGGGAGGCGAGCAGTACTTC

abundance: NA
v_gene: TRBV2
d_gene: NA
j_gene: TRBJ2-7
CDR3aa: CASSDLSGEQYF
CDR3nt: TGTGCCAGCAGTGATTTGAGCGGCGAGCAGTACTTC

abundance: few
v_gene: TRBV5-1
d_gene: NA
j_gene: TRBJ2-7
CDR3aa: CASSLTGSSYEQYF
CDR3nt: TGCGCCAGCAGCTTGACGGGCAGCTCCTACGAGCAGTACTTC

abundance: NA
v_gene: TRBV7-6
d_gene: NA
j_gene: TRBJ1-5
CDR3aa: CASSFSEGQPQHF
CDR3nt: TGTGCCAGCAGCTTCTCCGAGGGTCAGCCCCAGCATTTT

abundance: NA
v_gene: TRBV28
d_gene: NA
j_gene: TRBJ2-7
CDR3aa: CASSLSTYEQYF
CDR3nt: TGTGCCAGCAGTTTGTCCACCTACGAGCAGTACTTC

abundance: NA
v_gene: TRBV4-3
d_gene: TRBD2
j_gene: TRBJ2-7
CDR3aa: CASSQDELAGDEQYF
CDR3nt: TGCGCCAGCAGCCAAGATGAGCTAGCGGGAGACGAGCAGTACTTC

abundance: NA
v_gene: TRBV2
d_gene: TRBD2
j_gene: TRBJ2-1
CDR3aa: CASSEPAGGEQFF
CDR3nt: TGTGCCAGCAGTGAGCCAGCGGGAGGAGAGCAGTTCTTC

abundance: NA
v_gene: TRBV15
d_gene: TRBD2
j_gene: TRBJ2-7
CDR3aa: CATSREPSGSYEQYF
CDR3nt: TGTGCCACCAGCAGAGAACCCAGCGGGAGCTACGAGCAGTACTTC

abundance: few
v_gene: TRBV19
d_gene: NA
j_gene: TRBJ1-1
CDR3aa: CASQQGFEAFF
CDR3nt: TGTGCCAGTCAACAAGGGTTTGAAGCTTTCTTT

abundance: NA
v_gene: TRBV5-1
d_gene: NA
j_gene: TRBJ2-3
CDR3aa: CASSFGGSTDTQYF
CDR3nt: TGCGCCAGCAGCTTCGGCGGGTCTACAGATACGCAGTATTTT

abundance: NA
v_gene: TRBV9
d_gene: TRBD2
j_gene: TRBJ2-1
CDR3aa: CASSARLAGNEQFF
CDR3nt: TGTGCCAGCAGCGCCAGACTAGCGGGCAATGAGCAGTTCTTC